These 22 T cell receptor beta chains came from one sample sequenced in a study of regulatory T cells in long-lasting Graves disease. Construction of TCR beta libraries relied on iRepertoire HTBI primers and on Arm-PCR targeting CDR3 regions. Via MiXCR, TCRdb re-called the multiplex PCR reads, giving one row per CDR3 protein. The repertoire holds just over 600,000 distinct CDR3 sequences, roughly 15% seen once, with more than 15% in the top ten. Time point defined: newly diagnosed GD, antithyroid drugs for less than 3 months. PBMC RNA was the source of the TCR library. The sample was also linked to a second study, of T cells in Graves' hyperthyroidism and ophthalmopathy.

Sequencing used peripheral blood mononuclear cells (PBMCs), obtained at new diagnosis, from a patient treated with antithyroid drugs. These receptors all come from a woman younger than 45 with Graves disease.

This sequence joins TRBV12-3 or TRBV12-4 and TRBJ2-7; D possibly corresponds to TRBD1 (6 bases). This CDR3 region has 14 residues. V was pared by 5 bases and J by 0 bases, with 11 bases between. The CDR3 loop is CASSNNRDSYEQYF. CDR3 DNA: TGTGCCAGCAGTAATAACAGGGACTCCTACGAGCAGTACTTC.

This clonotype was detected ten times or more. V usage is TRBV11-2 and J usage is TRBJ1-4; a possible D gene is TRBD1 (5 bases). Germline lookup yields CDR1 SGHAT and CDR2 FQNNGV. Trimming cost V 1 base and J 9 bases, with 12 bases left between them. The CDR3 contains 14 residues. In nucleotides, the CDR3 is TGTGCCAGCAGCTTAGTCGGGACGGGACAAAAACTGTTTTTT. It is translated as CASSLVGTGQKLFF.

This clonotype was seen ten or more times. V gene TRBV29-1 combines with J gene TRBJ1-5, with a possible D match to TRBD1 (5 bases). Germline V gives CDR1 SQVTM, CDR2 ANQGSEA. This CDR3 has 13 residues. Trimming removed 2 bases at V and 3 bases at J, with 8 bases between. The CDR3 loop reads CSVESGFNQPQHF. CDR3 sequence (DNA): TGCAGCGTTGAATCAGGGTTCAATCAGCCCCAGCATTTT. Complete variable domain (other parts from reference TRBV29-1 and TRBJ1-5): SAVISQKPSRDICQRGTSLTIQCQVDSQVTMMFWYRQQPGQSLTLIATANQGSEATYESGFVIDKFPISRPNLTFSTLTVSNMSPEDSSIYLCSVESGFNQPQHFGDGTRLSIL.

This clonotype was detected only a few times. The chain uses TRBV5-8 and TRBJ2-3, with 7 bases fitting TRBD2. V trimming: 2 bases; J trimming: 0 bases; junction bases outside the gene matches: 18. This CDR3 contains 20 residues. CDR1 and CDR2 from the germline V gene are SGHTS and YDEGEE. CDR3 loop: CASSFETGGSQFPSTDTQYF. CDR3 sequence (DNA): TGTGCCAGCAGCTTTGAAACGGGAGGCAGCCAATTCCCTAGCACAGATACGCAGTATTTT.

To note about this clonotype: It may be a read error: a sequence one base away is much more abundant. The rearrangement joins TRBV10-3 to TRBJ2-4; no clear D. V was shortened by 4 bases and J by 3 bases, with 10 bases between the two germline ends. Germline assignment: CDR1 ENHRY and CDR2 SYGVKD. This CDR3 is built from 14 residues. The CDR3 DNA follows: TGTGCCATCAGTGGGTCAGGTGACAAAAACATTCAGTACTTC. This encodes CAISGSGDKNIQYF.

This clonotype was seen a few times. The chain uses TRBV5-1 and TRBJ1-2; D unresolved. The CDR3 loop spans 12 amino acids. Trimming shortened V by 4 bases and J by 8 bases, and 12 bases separated the two germline ends. CDR1 SGHRS and CDR2 YFSETQ come from the germline V gene. The CDR3: CASSPGNEGYTF. As DNA, the CDR3 is TGCGCCAGCAGCCCGGGTAATGAAGGCTACACCTTC.

This clonotype was found many times. This chain connects TRBV20-1 to TRBJ1-6, with 9 bases identical to TRBD1. Per germline, CDR1 DFQATT and CDR2 SNEGSKA (reference sequence). The ends lost 1 base at V and 11 bases at J; junction bases unmatched: 12. This CDR3 contains 16 residues. This chain's CDR3 is CSARAGGQGNNTPLHF. CDR3 sequence (DNA): TGCAGTGCTAGAGCGGGGGGACAGGGAAACAATACACCCCTCCACTTT.

This clonotype was picked up a small number of times. This chain joins TRBV4-1 and TRBJ1-1; D might be TRBD1 (6 bases). Trimming pared 4 bases from V and 5 bases from J, leaving 17 bases between. CDR3 size: 15 residues. Looked up from germline, CDR1 is MGHRA and CDR2 is YSYEKL. The CDR3 DNA reads as TGCGCCAGCAGCCGGGAACAGGGAGTCGGGACTGAAGCTTTCTTT. Amino acid sequence: CASSREQGVGTEAFF.

This rearrangement joins TRBV11-2 to TRBJ2-2; D is uncertain. CDR3 length: 12 residues. Trimming cost V 5 bases and J 8 bases, with 9 bases left between them. Looked up from germline, CDR1 is SGHAT and CDR2 is FQNNGV. The CDR3, as DNA: TGTGCCAGCAGCCCCACCCGGGGGGAGCTGTTTTTT. Translating it yields CASSPTRGELFF. Looking up the rest from reference TRBV11-2 and TRBJ2-2 gives the full variable domain: EAGVAQSPRYKIIEKRQSVAFWCNPISGHATLYWYQQILGQGPKLLIQFQNNGVVDDSQLPKDRFSAERLKGVDSTLKIQPAKLEDSAVYLCASSPTRGELFFGEGSRLTVL.

This clonotype was detected ten times or more. The chain couples TRBV6-2 or TRBV6-3 to TRBJ2-2; D not certain. In germline, CDR1 is MNHEY, CDR2 SVGEGT. The CDR3 consists of 15 residues. V lost 7 bases to trimming and J lost 1 base, with 13 bases between them. The CDR3 loop reads CASTVGFGNTGELFF. CDR3 bases: TGTGCCAGCACCGTGGGGTTCGGGAACACCGGGGAGCTGTTTTTT.

This clonotype has just a few counts. Written as DNA, the CDR3 is TGTGCCAGCAGGCCAGCCCAAGGCCCCTACGAGCAGTACTTC. This encodes CASRPAQGPYEQYF. This chain joins TRBV6-2 or TRBV6-3 and TRBJ2-7; D not resolved. This CDR3 is 14 amino acids long. CDR1 and CDR2 from the germline V gene are MNHEY and SVGEGT. Trimming removed 6 bases at V and 2 bases at J, with 14 bases between.

This clonotype was observed at least ten times. The J gene is TRBJ2-7, the V gene TRBV2; 12 positions match TRBD2. V was pared by 9 bases and J by 6 bases, with 12 bases of the junction left unmatched. Germline V lookup: CDR1 SNHLY, CDR2 FYNNEI. The CDR3 is 15 residues long. The CDR3 here is CARGLGLAGGSEQYF. In DNA, the CDR3 is TGTGCCAGAGGTTTGGGACTAGCGGGCGGGAGCGAGCAGTACTTC. Using reference TRBV2 and TRBJ2-7 for the parts outside the CDR3, the full variable domain is EPEVTQTPSHQVTQMGQEVILRCVPISNHLYFYWYRQILGQKVEFLVSFYNNEISEKSEIFDDQFSVERPDGSNFTLKIRSTKLEDSAMYFCARGLGLAGGSEQYFGPGTRLTVT.

Ten or more counts support this clonotype. The chain recombines TRBV6-2 or TRBV6-3 with TRBJ2-7; 12 bases align to TRBD2. Germline-derived CDR1 and CDR2 are MNHEY and SVGEGT. CDR3 length: 15 residues. The V segment lost 10 bases and the J segment 2 bases; nucleotides outside the gene matches: 9. CDR3 residues: CATQYLAGGTYEQYF. The CDR3 nucleotides read TGTGCCACCCAATACCTAGCGGGAGGGACCTACGAGCAGTACTTC.

This clonotype has ten or more counts. The chain uses TRBV11-2 and TRBJ2-1; no definite D call. Trimming took 2 bases from V and 7 from J, leaving 18 bases between them. CDR1 and CDR2 from the germline V gene are SGHAT and FQNNGV. This CDR3 comprises 16 residues. The CDR3 DNA is TGTGCCAGCAGCTTACCGGACGGTCTGGTCGTGAATGAGCAGTTCTTC. It yields the protein CASSLPDGLVVNEQFF.

This clonotype occurred a few times. The chain uses TRBV20-1 and TRBJ2-5; 9 nucleotides agree with TRBD2. The CDR3 covers 14 residues. Germline values: CDR1 DFQATT, CDR2 SNEGSKA (reference sequence). V shed 4 bases, J shed 5 bases, and the junction held 8 bases outside the gene matches. The CDR3 DNA is TGCAGTGCTACCGTCCGCGGGAGGGTGGAGACCCAGTACTTC. It codes for CSATVRGRVETQYF.

There are many counts of this clonotype. The chain uses TRBV6-1 and TRBJ2-5; no reliable D call. This CDR3 has 15 residues. Germline V CDR1 and CDR2: MNHNS, SASEGT. V was clipped by 6 bases and J by 0 bases, with 14 bases between them. The CDR3 DNA follows: TGTGCCAGCAGGCACACAAGATCGTACCAAGAGACCCAGTACTTC. Translation gives CASRHTRSYQETQYF.

The J gene is TRBJ2-1, the V gene TRBV6-8; TRBD2 agrees at 9 bases. The CDR3 has 16 residues. The junction had 12 bases not matched to a gene; V was cut back by 4 bases and J by 8 bases. CDR1 is MNHGY and CDR2 is SAAAGT in the germline V gene. The CDR3 loop reads CASSCLGSGRTDEQFF. In DNA form, the CDR3 reads TGTGCCAGCAGTTGCCTTGGGAGCGGGAGGACGGATGAGCAGTTCTTC.

The V call is TRBV7-6, the J call TRBJ2-7; 9 bases agree with TRBD1. The V segment lost 8 bases and the J segment 1 base; nucleotides outside the gene matches: 6. CDR1 and CDR2 from the germline V gene are SGHVS and FNYEAQ. The CDR3 covers 14 residues. DNA for the CDR3: TGTGCCAGCGGCTCGGGACAGGGTTCCTACGAGCAGTACTTC. As protein: CASGSGQGSYEQYF. The full variable domain, in which reference TRBV7-6 and TRBJ2-7 provide the parts outside the CDR3, is GAGVSQSPRYKVTKRGQDVALRCDPISGHVSLYWYRQALGQGPEFLTYFNYEAQQDKSGLPNDRFSAERPEGSISTLTIQRTEQRDSAMYRCASGSGQGSYEQYFGPGTRLTVT.

The table lists this clonotype with many counts. The genes are TRBV15 and TRBJ2-5; 10 positions agree with TRBD1. In germline, CDR1 is LNHNV, CDR2 YYDKDF (reference sequence). The CDR3 has 16 residues. Trimming at V came to 8 bases and at J to 2 bases, leaving 11 bases not matched to a gene. CDR3 region: CATGDRGQGRQETQYF. CDR3 sequence (DNA): TGTGCCACCGGGGATAGGGGACAGGGGCGACAAGAGACCCAGTACTTC.

This clonotype was detected a few times. The CDR3 nucleotides read TGTGCCACCAGTGACCCCGGGACTAGCGGTTTTAATGAGCAGTTCTTC. This gives the protein CATSDPGTSGFNEQFF. The chain combines TRBV24-1 with TRBJ2-1, with 11 nucleotides matching TRBD2. Per germline, CDR1 KGHDR and CDR2 SFDVKD. The ends lost 4 bases at V and 7 bases at J; junction bases unmatched: 8. The CDR3 totals 16 residues.

The chain recombines TRBV6-1 with TRBJ2-1; 11 bases agree with TRBD2. After removal of 8 bases from V and 4 bases from J, the junction contained 7 bases not matched to a gene. The CDR3 has 15 residues. Germline V gives CDR1 MNHNS, CDR2 SASEGT. The chain's CDR3 is CASYPSSGRYNEQFF. The DNA of the CDR3 is TGTGCCAGCTATCCTTCTAGCGGGAGGTACAATGAGCAGTTCTTC.

CDR3 bases: TGTGCCAGCAGTTTCCCCGACCAGGGTGACGAGCAGTACTTC. This gives the protein CASSFPDQGDEQYF. J is TRBJ2-7 and V is TRBV7-9, with D possibly matching TRBD1 (5 bases). V lost 6 bases, J lost 5 bases, and 17 bases lay in between. Germline V gene data show CDR1 as SEHNR and CDR2 as FQNEAQ (reference sequence). The CDR3 is 14 residues long.